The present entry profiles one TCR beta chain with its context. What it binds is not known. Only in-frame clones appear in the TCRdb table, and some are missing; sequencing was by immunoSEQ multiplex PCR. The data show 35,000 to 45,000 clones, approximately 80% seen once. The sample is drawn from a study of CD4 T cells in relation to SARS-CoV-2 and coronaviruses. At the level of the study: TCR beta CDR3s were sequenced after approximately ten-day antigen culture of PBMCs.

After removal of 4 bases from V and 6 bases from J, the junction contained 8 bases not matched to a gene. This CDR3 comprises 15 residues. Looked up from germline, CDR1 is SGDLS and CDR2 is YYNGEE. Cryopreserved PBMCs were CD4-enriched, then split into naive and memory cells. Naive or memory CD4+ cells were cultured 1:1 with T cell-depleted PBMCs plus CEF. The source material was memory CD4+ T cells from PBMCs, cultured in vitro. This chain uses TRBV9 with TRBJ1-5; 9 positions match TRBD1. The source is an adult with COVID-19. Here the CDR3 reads CASSPGQGMGQPQHF. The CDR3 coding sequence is TGTGCCAGCAGCCCCGGACAGGGGATGGGTCAGCCCCAGCATTTT.